The 10 T cell receptor beta chains reported below all come from one sample, sequenced in a study. TCRdb independently ran MiXCR on the RT-PCR reads; one entry per CDR3 protein. The table lists more than 600,000 distinct CDR3 sequences, over 12% of them singletons. The sample taken for sequencing was memory CD4+ T cells from blood. Every receptor here comes from a female donor in good health, serving as a healthy control.

This clonotype occurred many times. The chain couples TRBV20-1 to TRBJ2-1; 11 nucleotides match TRBD2. The trim removed 5 bases at V and 6 bases at J, leaving 3 bases unmatched. The CDR3 loop spans 13 amino acids. In germline, CDR1 is DFQATT, CDR2 SNEGSKA (reference sequence). The CDR3 sequence: CSADSGGVNEQFF. The CDR3 DNA follows: TGCAGTGCTGATAGCGGGGGGGTCAATGAGCAGTTCTTC.

The chain joins TRBV12-3 or TRBV12-4 to TRBJ1-6, with TRBD1 identical over 8 bases. V was clipped by 4 bases and J by 5 bases; unmatched bases: 1. The CDR3 sequence is 14 residues long. CDR3 in amino acids: CASSSGGNNSPLHF. For the CDR3, the DNA is TGTGCCAGCAGTTCAGGGGGCAATAATTCACCCCTCCACTTT.

J is TRBJ2-1 and V is TRBV7-2, with 9 bases fitting TRBD2. The CDR3 has 18 residues. Germline V gives CDR1 SGHTA, CDR2 FQGNSA. V gave up 7 bases and J gave up 4 bases; unmatched junction bases: 17. This CDR3 reads CASTPRGGGRAVYNEQFF. Here the CDR3 DNA reads TGTGCCAGCACCCCTCGGGGAGGCGGGAGGGCCGTATACAATGAGCAGTTCTTC. The full variable domain, its missing parts supplied by reference TRBV7-2 and TRBJ2-1, is GAGVSQSPSNKVTEKGKDVELRCDPISGHTALYWYRQSLGQGLEFLIYFQGNSAPDKSGLPSDRFSAERTGGSVSTLTIQRTQQEDSAVYLCASTPRGGGRAVYNEQFFGPGTRLTVL.

This clonotype was observed many times. The V gene is TRBV11-1, the J gene TRBJ2-5; D remains ambiguous. The CDR3 is 14 residues long. CDR1 and CDR2 from the germline V gene are SGHAT and FQDESV (reference sequence). The V end was cut by 1 base, the J end by 2 bases, with 8 bases between. CDR3 in amino acids: CASSLGHKQETQYF. The CDR3, as DNA: TGTGCCAGCAGCTTAGGGCATAAACAAGAGACCCAGTACTTC.

This clonotype was recorded only once. The chain recombines TRBV20-1 with TRBJ2-7, with D unclear. Germline V lookup: CDR1 DFQATT, CDR2 SNEGSKA (reference sequence). The V and J ends lost 7 bases and 1 base respectively, with 11 bases between them. This CDR3 has 12 amino acids. The CDR3 DNA is TGCAGTGGGAAGGACGGTTCCTACGAGCAGTACTTC. It is translated as CSGKDGSYEQYF.

This clonotype was picked up a small number of times. The J gene is TRBJ2-3, the V gene TRBV5-1; D may be TRBD1 (7 bases). Germline V gives CDR1 SGHRS, CDR2 YFSETQ. This CDR3 is built from 13 residues. V was pared by 7 bases and J by 5 bases, with 14 bases between. CDR3 DNA: TGCGCCAGCGCAGGGGGGTTCGGAGATACGCAGTATTTT. This encodes CASAGGFGDTQYF. Full variable domain (remainder filled in from reference TRBV5-1 and TRBJ2-3): KAGVTQTPRYLIKTRGQQVTLSCSPISGHRSVSWYQQTPGQGLQFLFEYFSETQRNKGNFPGRFSGRQFSNSRSEMNVSTLELGDSALYLCASAGGFGDTQYFGPGTRLTVL.

This chain uses TRBV28 with TRBJ1-6; 8 nucleotides line up with TRBD1. This CDR3 contains 16 residues. The germline V gene encodes CDR1 MDHEN and CDR2 SYDVKM. Trimming took 6 bases from V and 5 from J; bases not matched to a gene: 9. The CDR3: CASSTPGQGHNSPLHF. CDR3 coding DNA: TGTGCCAGCAGCACTCCCGGACAGGGCCATAATTCACCCCTCCACTTT. The entire variable domain, with the rest obtained from reference TRBV28 and TRBJ1-6, is as follows: DVKVTQSSRYLVKRTGEKVFLECVQDMDHENMFWYRQDPGLGLRLIYFSYDVKMKEKGDIPEGYSVSREKKERFSLILESASTNQTSMYLCASSTPGQGHNSPLHFGNGTRLTVT.

This clonotype was detected only a few times. The J gene is TRBJ2-3, the V gene TRBV6-1; unclear D gene. The CDR3 runs to 13 residues. CDR1 is MNHNS, CDR2 SASEGT, per germline. Deletions cut 1 base from V and 8 bases from J, with 10 bases between. The CDR3 region is CASSEGFIGTQYF. CDR3 bases: TGTGCCAGCAGTGAAGGATTTATTGGTACGCAGTATTTT.

This clonotype has more than one count but fewer than ten. The chain carries TRBV7-2 and TRBJ2-7; no clear D. Looked up from germline, CDR1 is SGHTA and CDR2 is FQGNSA. The CDR3 has 13 residues. Trimming shortened V by 5 bases and J by 0 bases, and 8 bases separated the two germline ends. The CDR3 loop is CASSQFSSYEQYF. The CDR3 DNA reads as TGTGCCAGCAGCCAGTTCAGCTCCTACGAGCAGTACTTC. The variable domain in full, completed from reference TRBV7-2 and TRBJ2-7, reads GAGVSQSPSNKVTEKGKDVELRCDPISGHTALYWYRQSLGQGLEFLIYFQGNSAPDKSGLPSDRFSAERTGGSVSTLTIQRTQQEDSAVYLCASSQFSSYEQYFGPGTRLTVT.

This clonotype came up many times. The chain is built from TRBV5-1 and TRBJ2-4; 11 bases fit TRBD1. Trimming took 3 bases from V and 9 from J; bases not matched to a gene: 8. The CDR3 has 15 amino acids. Germline V lookup: CDR1 SGHRS, CDR2 YFSETQ. CDR3 sequence reads: CASSSGQGAGGIQYF. The DNA for the CDR3 is TGCGCCAGCAGCTCCGGACAGGGGGCAGGGGGCATTCAGTACTTC.